A single sample gave rise to the 8 T cell receptor beta chains below, sequenced in a study of T cell repertoires in cytomegalovirus infection. TCRdb re-called the reads with MiXCR, one entry per CDR3 protein. Among 900,000 to 950,000 distinct CDR3 sequences, around 30% were seen once, and the ten largest hold more than 13%. These TCRs' antigens remain unknown. This material consisted of cultured CD8+ T cells from PBMCs, taken from culture after CMV antigen stimulation. Receptor source: a human donor in good health (CMV status not recorded). Some clones in this sample may be carry-over from other donors' samples.

The chain carries TRBV15 and TRBJ1-2; weak D call: TRBD1 (5 bases). CDR1 is LNHNV, CDR2 YYDKDF, per germline (reference sequence). Trimming took 0 bases from V and 8 from J, leaving 16 bases between them. This CDR3 has 15 residues. CDR3 in amino acids: CATSREGDSTRGYTF. CDR3 in DNA: TGTGCCACCAGCAGAGAGGGGGATTCGACTAGGGGCTACACCTTC.

This clonotype was observed at least ten times. In DNA form, the CDR3 reads TGTGCCAGCAGCCCTAGCGGGGGGGTGTACTACGAGCAGTACGTC. The encoded protein is CASSPSGGVYYEQYV. The gene calls are TRBV7-8 and TRBJ2-7, with TRBD2 matching over 12 bases. The CDR3 spans 15 residues. The V and J ends lost 5 bases and 3 bases, in that order; junction bases with no gene match: 5. Germline V gives CDR1 SGHVS, CDR2 FQNEAQ.

A few counts support this clonotype. V and J are TRBV28 and TRBJ2-4; D is perhaps TRBD2 (6 bases). Trimming shortened V by 3 bases and J by 1 base, and 10 bases separated the two germline ends. This CDR3 is built from 15 residues. Per germline, CDR1 MDHEN and CDR2 SYDVKM. The CDR3 loop is CASSFGDLAKNIQYF. In DNA, the CDR3 is TGTGCCAGCAGTTTCGGGGACTTGGCCAAAAACATTCAGTACTTC.

The table lists this clonotype with a count of one. Given the absence of the conserved phenylalanine or tryptophan at the CDR3 end, a read error is likely. The V and J genes are TRBV6-1 and TRBJ2-2, with a weak D call TRBD2 (6 bases). The CDR3 is made up of 17 amino acids. V was trimmed by 5 bases and J by 7 bases, leaving 23 bases between them. Per germline, CDR1 MNHNS and CDR2 SASEGT. The CDR3 sequence is CASSLNSGTPMSGELFS. The CDR3, as DNA: TGTGCCAGCAGTTTAAATTCCGGGACTCCAATGAGCGGGGAGCTGTTTTCT.

The rearrangement joins TRBV27 to TRBJ1-6, with no clear D. This CDR3 spans 13 amino acids. Germline assignment: CDR1 MNHEY and CDR2 SMNVEV (reference sequence). V was pared by 7 bases and J by 3 bases, with 7 bases between. CDR3 sequence reads: CASTNSYNSPLHF. CDR3 coding DNA: TGTGCCAGCACAAACAGCTATAATTCACCCCTCCACTTT.

This clonotype occurred a few times. The V call is TRBV2, the J call TRBJ1-1, with D perhaps TRBD1 (6 bases). V lost 1 base, J lost 3 bases, and 15 bases lay in between. CDR1 SNHLY and CDR2 FYNNEI come from the germline V gene. This CDR3 has 16 residues. CDR3 coding DNA: TGTGCCAGCAGTGAAGTGGAACAGGGTTACGACACTGAAGCTTTCTTT. This translates into CASSEVEQGYDTEAFF.

As regards this clonotype: Just one base apart from a much larger clone, this may be a read error. The chain recombines TRBV7-9 with TRBJ1-1, with D possibly being TRBD1 (6 bases). This CDR3 is 13 amino acids long. Germline lookup yields CDR1 SEHNR and CDR2 FQNEAQ (reference sequence). This CDR3 reads CVSSPGVGTEAFF. CDR3 coding DNA: TGTGTCAGCAGCCCAGGGGTAGGGACTGAAGCTTTCTTT.

The chain combines TRBV9 with TRBJ2-1, with D unresolved. Trimming removed 0 bases at V and 0 bases at J, with 10 bases between. CDR1 is SGDLS, CDR2 YYNGEE, per germline. This CDR3 is built from 16 residues. The CDR3 loop is CASSVEESLSYNEQFF. Written as DNA, the CDR3 is TGTGCCAGCAGCGTAGAAGAGTCCCTCTCCTACAATGAGCAGTTCTTC.